The entry below describes one T cell receptor beta chain. This sample is part of a study of blood T cell repertoires in COVID-19. Study details: Acute-phase and convalescent COVID-19 samples originated in the United States, Italy and Spain.

This CDR3 contains 12 residues. V shed 4 bases and J shed 4 bases, with 7 bases lying between them. Germline V gene lookup returns CDR1 SNHLY and CDR2 FYNNEI. The method was immunoSEQ multiplex PCR; TCRdb's version includes in-frame clones alone and lacks a portion of them. In the table there are roughly 55,000 clones, roughly 84% of which are singletons. The J gene is TRBJ2-5, the V gene TRBV2; D is ambiguous. The receptor was derived from a man in his forties or fifties with active COVID-19. The sample consisted of peripheral blood. In DNA form, the CDR3 reads TGTGCCAGCAGTGCTCTAGGAGAGACCCAGTACTTC. Residues: CASSALGETQYF.